Listed here are 5 T cell receptor beta chains from one sample, sequenced in a study of vaccination and CD4 T cells after COVID-19. Treatment reported: approximately nine-day PBMC culture with coronavirus spike peptide pools or control peptides (ViraFEST assay). The Oncomine TCR Beta short-read assay was applied to DNA of cultured CD4+ T cells. TCRdb analysed the PCR reads with MiXCR anew, one entry per CDR3 protein. This sample carries approximately 11,000 distinct CDR3 sequences, 70% to 75% of them seen once, and the ten largest clones take 9.5% to 15%. Their antigens are not known. The sequencing sample was made of CD4+ T cells from blood, cultured in vitro. These receptors all come from a human donor who had recovered from COVID-19.

This clonotype has only a few counts. The rearrangement uses TRBV19 and TRBJ1-2; 9 nucleotides match TRBD1. The V segment lost 8 bases and the J segment 6 bases; nucleotides outside the gene matches: 4. This CDR3 contains 12 residues. From germline, CDR1 is LNHDA and CDR2 SQIVND (reference sequence). The CDR3 is CASSTGGDGYTF. The CDR3 nucleotides read TGTGCCAGTTCGACAGGGGGGGATGGCTACACCTTC.

The chain recombines TRBV6-2 or TRBV6-3 with TRBJ1-5, with D unresolved. The CDR3 is 14 amino acids. Between the trimmed V and J ends, which lost 3 bases and 0 bases, there was a span of 6 bases. Germline V CDR1 and CDR2: MNHEY, SVGEGT. In DNA, the CDR3 is TGTGCCAGCAGTTATTGGGGTAGCAATCAGCCCCAGCATTTT. Protein sequence: CASSYWGSNQPQHF.

The genes are TRBV7-2 and TRBJ2-5; no definite D call. Looked up from germline, CDR1 is SGHTA and CDR2 is FQGNSA. This CDR3 has 13 residues. V was trimmed by 4 bases and J by 3 bases, leaving 9 bases between them. The CDR3: CASSYTVEETQYF. The CDR3 DNA sequence: TGTGCCAGCAGCTACACTGTCGAAGAGACCCAGTACTTC.

The gene calls are TRBV28 and TRBJ1-6, with no clear D. This CDR3 is built from 14 residues. The germline V and J ends were trimmed by 6 bases and 3 bases, with 9 bases remaining between them. Germline V gives CDR1 MDHEN, CDR2 SYDVKM. The CDR3 nucleotides are TGTGCCAGCAGGGACGAAAGCTATAATTCACCCCTCCACTTT. This encodes CASRDESYNSPLHF.

This clonotype came up a few times. The chain combines TRBV20-1 with TRBJ1-3, with no clear D. The CDR3 has 12 residues. Between the trimmed V and J ends, which lost 0 bases and 7 bases, there was a span of 7 bases. The V gene's germline CDR1 is DFQATT and CDR2 SNEGSKA (reference sequence). The CDR3 DNA reads as TGCAGTGCTAGAGACCCCATTAACACCATATATTTT. Protein product: CSARDPINTIYF.